The 18 T cell receptor beta chains below all came from one sample that was sequenced in a study of beta chain features in type 1 diabetes. The investigators reverse transcribed all of the isolated RNA, so they sequenced expressed TCRB transcripts. The assay was immunoSEQ multiplex PCR, and TCRdb's table has in-frame clones only and misses some. Here the sample spans around 350,000 clones, around 13% being singletons. The sample comprised naive CD4+ T cells from blood. Receptor source: a man aged 18 to 29 in good health.

The chain couples TRBV30 to TRBJ1-2, with D hard to call. The V and J ends lost 2 bases and 8 bases respectively, with 12 bases between them. The CDR3 has 12 amino acids. Germline V gene data show CDR1 as GTSNPN and CDR2 as SVGIG (reference sequence). DNA for the CDR3: TGTGCCTGGAGTTCCCCCAGGAGGGGCTACACCTTC. This codes for CAWSSPRRGYTF.

This clone has only a few counts. V and J are TRBV12-5 and TRBJ2-3, with 12 bases lining up with TRBD2. The CDR3 contains 16 residues. Germline assignment: CDR1 LGHNT and CDR2 FRNRAP. J was trimmed by 4 bases and V by 1 base; bases with no gene match: 3. CDR3: CASGLGLAGEADTQYF. The DNA for the CDR3 is TGTGCTAGTGGTTTGGGACTAGCGGGGGAGGCAGATACGCAGTATTTT.

A note on this clone: Other DNA sequences in the same sample also yield this CDR3. The gene calls are TRBV7-2 and TRBJ1-5; D is perhaps TRBD1 (6 bases). Trimming cost V 5 bases and J 2 bases, with 10 bases left between them. The CDR3 spans 14 residues. From germline, CDR1 is SGHTA and CDR2 FQGNSA. Here the CDR3 DNA reads TGTGCCAGCAGCCCACAGGGCGGCAATCAGCCCCAGCATTTT. Translated, it gives CASSPQGGNQPQHF. Full variable domain (rest looked up from reference TRBV7-2 and TRBJ1-5): GAGVSQSPSNKVTEKGKDVELRCDPISGHTALYWYRQSLGQGLEFLIYFQGNSAPDKSGLPSDRFSAERTGGSVSTLTIQRTQQEDSAVYLCASSPQGGNQPQHFGDGTRLSIL.

The chain recombines TRBV7-2 with TRBJ2-6; D may be TRBD2 (5 bases). The CDR3 is 19 residues long. Between the trimmed V and J ends, which lost 6 bases and 0 bases, there was a span of 21 bases. Germline lookup yields CDR1 SGHTA and CDR2 FQGNSA. CDR3 nucleotides: TGTGCCAGCAGTCATACACACCGGGAACCCGACTCTGGGGCCAACGTCCTGACTTTC. Protein sequence: CASSHTHREPDSGANVLTF.

The chain employs TRBV28 and TRBJ2-5, with TRBD2 matching 7 bases. This CDR3 is built from 15 residues. The trim removed 5 bases at V and 4 bases at J, leaving 10 bases unmatched. The germline CDR1 and CDR2 sequences are MDHEN and SYDVKM. For the CDR3, the DNA is TGTGCCAGCAGTCTACCGGGACTACCACGAGAGACCCAGTACTTC. It translates to CASSLPGLPRETQYF.

The chain uses TRBV7-9 and TRBJ2-2; D may be TRBD2 (5 bases). The V and J ends lost 5 bases and 0 bases respectively, with 10 bases between them. CDR3 length: 15 residues. CDR1 and CDR2 (germline): SEHNR, FQNEAQ (reference sequence). CDR3 loop: CASSNRGPNTGELFF. The CDR3 region has the DNA TGTGCCAGCAGCAACCGGGGTCCGAACACCGGGGAGCTGTTTTTT.

The chain recombines TRBV11-2 with TRBJ2-7, with no clear D. The CDR3 covers 12 residues. Germline CDR1 reads SGHAT; CDR2 reads FQNNGV. With 5 bases removed from V and 6 bases from J, the gap between germline ends came to 11 bases. CDR3 nucleotide sequence: TGTGCCAGCAGCGGGCCGTACGGCGAGCAGTACTTC. Protein product: CASSGPYGEQYF.

This clone came up a few times. This sample includes further DNA sequences coding for the same CDR3. The V call is TRBV2, the J call TRBJ2-5, with 7 bases identical to TRBD1. The length of the CDR3 is 13 residues. V dropped 5 bases and J dropped 1; count of bases not matched to a gene: 1. In germline, CDR1 is SNHLY, CDR2 FYNNEI. The CDR3 nucleotides read TGTGCCAGCAGTCGGGACAGCCAAGAGACCCAGTACTTC. As protein: CASSRDSQETQYF.

The chain couples TRBV28 to TRBJ2-7; the D gene is possibly TRBD1 (6 bases). Trimming shortened V by 6 bases and J by 5 bases, and 14 bases separated the two germline ends. Per germline, CDR1 MDHEN and CDR2 SYDVKM. The CDR3 is 13 amino acids. CDR3 sequence reads: CASSPYRADEQYF. The DNA for the CDR3 is TGTGCCAGCAGCCCCTACAGGGCAGACGAGCAGTACTTC.

This clone occurred once. The CDR3 region is CASSLEAGAVTGELFF. In nucleotides, the CDR3 is TGCGCCAGCAGCTTGGAGGCAGGGGCGGTCACCGGGGAGCTGTTTTTT. The chain couples TRBV5-1 to TRBJ2-2, with D possibly TRBD1 on 6 matching bases. This CDR3 contains 16 residues. Trimming took 0 bases from V and 4 from J, leaving 13 bases between them. Looked up from germline, CDR1 is SGHRS and CDR2 is YFSETQ.

There are a few counts of this clone. V and J are TRBV7-2 and TRBJ2-5; TRBD1 is a possible D gene (5 bases). The V end lost 1 base, the J end lost 5 bases, and 14 bases lay between the germline ends. The CDR3 is made up of 15 amino acids. Germline loops: CDR1 SGHTA, CDR2 FQGNSA. CDR3 in amino acids: CASSLVKSGAETQYF. The CDR3 DNA sequence: TGTGCCAGCAGCTTAGTAAAGTCTGGGGCCGAGACCCAGTACTTC.

The genes are TRBV4-3 and TRBJ2-1, with 11 nucleotides matching TRBD1. CDR1 LGHNA and CDR2 YSLEER come from the germline V gene. Trimming at V came to 6 bases and at J to 8 bases, leaving 9 bases not matched to a gene. CDR3 size: 15 residues. The CDR3 DNA follows: TGCGCCAGCAGACGGGCGGGACAGGGGGGGGATGAGCAGTTCTTC. Its translation is CASRRAGQGGDEQFF.

This clone came up a few times. The chain recombines TRBV5-6 with TRBJ1-1; 9 nucleotides agree with TRBD1. V trimming: 3 bases; J trimming: 0 bases; junction bases outside the gene matches: 6. The CDR3 covers 16 residues. The V gene's germline CDR1 is SGHDT and CDR2 YYEEEE. CDR3 amino acids: CASSSRTGDMNTEAFF. CDR3 in DNA: TGTGCCAGCAGCTCTCGGACAGGGGACATGAACACTGAAGCTTTCTTT.

This clone was observed a few times. The chain carries TRBV30 and TRBJ1-6; D is possibly TRBD1 (5 bases). Deletions cut 2 bases from V and 5 bases from J, with 13 bases between. There are 15 residues in the CDR3. Germline lookup yields CDR1 GTSNPN and CDR2 SVGIG (reference sequence). The CDR3 is CAWSFNTGDNSPLHF. CDR3 DNA: TGTGCCTGGAGTTTCAATACAGGAGATAATTCACCCCTCCACTTT.

This clone was recorded a few times. V usage is TRBV9 and J usage is TRBJ2-3; 15 bases match TRBD2. This CDR3 has 15 amino acids. Trimming removed 7 bases from V and 5 bases from J; junction bases left unmatched: 5. Germline values: CDR1 SGDLS, CDR2 YYNGEE. The CDR3 bases are TGTGCCAGCGGGGGACTAGCGGGGGGCGGAGATACGCAGTATTTT. This encodes CASGGLAGGGDTQYF.

This clone was counted between two and nine times. This chain uses TRBV7-9 with TRBJ1-2; 10 nucleotides match TRBD1. V shed 3 bases and J 4 bases; nucleotides not matched to a gene: 5. Germline CDR1 SEHNR, CDR2 FQNEAQ (reference sequence). The CDR3 has 15 residues. CDR3 nucleotide sequence: TGTGCCAGCAGCTTTGCCGGGACAGGGGCCTATGGCTACACCTTC. Translating it yields CASSFAGTGAYGYTF.

This chain uses TRBV7-8 with TRBJ1-1, with TRBD1 as a possible D gene (6 bases). Germline loops: CDR1 SGHVS, CDR2 FQNEAQ. The V end was cut by 7 bases, the J end by 5 bases, with 14 bases between. The CDR3 totals 13 residues. The CDR3, as DNA: TGTGCCAGCACCAGGGAAGGGGGAACTGAAGCTTTCTTT. It encodes CASTREGGTEAFF.

This chain links TRBV7-3 with TRBJ1-6; tentative D call: TRBD1 (6 bases). The germline V and J ends were trimmed by 5 bases and 2 bases, with 16 bases remaining between them. This CDR3 spans 17 amino acids. The germline V gene has CDR1 SGHTA and CDR2 FQGTGA. In DNA, the CDR3 is TGTGCCAGCAGCCCCGGACAGCTGAGCGCCTATAATTCACCCCTCCACTTT. Protein: CASSPGQLSAYNSPLHF.